The 8 T cell receptor beta chains in this list originate from one sample, sequenced in a study of blood T cell repertoires in COVID-19. TCRdb's copy holds only in-frame clones and misses some; the assay was immunoSEQ multiplex PCR. The data hold 25,000 to 30,000 clones, with 80% to 90% observed a single time. Sequencing input: peripheral blood. These receptors originate from a man aged 55-75 years with acute or convalescent COVID-19.

The genes are TRBV11-2 and TRBJ1-1, with 7 bases lining up with TRBD1. The CDR3 runs 14 residues. The V and J ends lost 5 bases and 4 bases, in that order; junction bases with no gene match: 7. CDR1 and CDR2 from the germline V gene are SGHAT and FQNNGV. The CDR3 spells CASSRQGGVTEAFF. CDR3 in DNA: TGTGCCAGCAGCCGACAGGGTGGGGTCACTGAAGCTTTCTTT.

The chain is built from TRBV2 and TRBJ1-2; no definite D call. Trimming removed 4 bases from V and 3 bases from J, with 18 bases in between. The germline gives CDR1 SNHLY, CDR2 FYNNEI. The CDR3 sequence is 16 residues long. CDR3 protein: CASSVLRSTKDYGYTF. The DNA of the CDR3 is TGTGCCAGCAGTGTCCTGAGAAGTACTAAGGACTATGGCTACACCTTC.

This sequence joins TRBV19 and TRBJ1-6; D not certain. This CDR3 comprises 13 residues. Germline V gene data show CDR1 as LNHDA and CDR2 as SQIVND (reference sequence). Trimming removed 7 bases from V and 6 bases from J, with 10 bases in between. CDR3 coding DNA: TGTGCCAGTAACAGAGCCTCTAATTCACCCCTCCACTTT. Its translation: CASNRASNSPLHF.

The chain links TRBV7-2 to TRBJ1-5; D is possibly TRBD1 (5 bases). The CDR3 runs to 15 residues. CDR1 and CDR2 from the germline V gene are SGHTA and FQGNSA. Trimming took off 5 bases at V and 9 bases at J, with 20 bases between the two ends. This CDR3 is CASSAAISGLGPQHF. Here the CDR3 DNA reads TGTGCCAGCAGCGCCGCGATTTCAGGGTTGGGGCCCCAGCATTTT.

The rearrangement joins TRBV27 to TRBJ1-2; 7 nucleotides agree with TRBD1. CDR1 is MNHEY, CDR2 SMNVEV, per germline (reference sequence). There are 14 residues in the CDR3. After removal of 6 bases from V and 5 bases from J, the junction contained 9 bases not matched to a gene. The chain's CDR3 is CASRATGTVYGYTF. The DNA for the CDR3 is TGTGCCAGCAGGGCCACCGGGACAGTTTATGGCTACACCTTC.

V is TRBV4-2 and J is TRBJ1-2; 12 bases fit TRBD1. Germline V gene data show CDR1 as LGHNA and CDR2 as YNFKEQ. The V and J ends lost 9 bases and 4 bases, in that order; junction bases with no gene match: 9. The length of the CDR3 is 15 residues. Here the CDR3 DNA reads TGTGCCAGTAGTATTGGGACAGGGGGCGCCTATGGCTACACCTTC. The encoded protein is CASSIGTGGAYGYTF.

The count of this clone is one. This chain links TRBV19 with TRBJ1-1; D might be TRBD1 (6 bases). The CDR3 is 13 amino acids. Looked up from germline, CDR1 is LNHDA and CDR2 is SQIVND (reference sequence). The germline V and J ends were trimmed by 9 bases and 0 bases, with 11 bases remaining between them. The CDR3, as DNA: TGTGCCAGCCAGAGGGGGATGAACACTGAAGCTTTCTTT. This gives the protein CASQRGMNTEAFF.

On this clone: The germline gene is not matched at one end of the junction; a read error may be the cause. The chain has TRBV28 and TRBJ1-4, with 10 positions matching TRBD1. The CDR3 is 16 residues long. In germline, CDR1 is MDHEN, CDR2 SYDVKM. CDR3 amino acids: CASSLSPGQGLEQLFF. The CDR3 DNA follows: TGTGCCAGCAGTCTTTCGCCGGGACAGGGGCTTGAACAACTGTTTTTT.